This T cell receptor beta chain was found in a study of T cells after yellow fever vaccination. Study-wide results and limits: Few clonotypes appeared in both CD4 and CD8 compartments.

In germline, CDR1 is SGHDT, CDR2 YYEEEE. V lost 4 bases and J lost 7, with 21 bases in between. This CDR3 contains 16 residues. TCRdb re-called the 5' RACE reads through MiXCR, storing one row per CDR3 protein. The sample lists 100,000 to 150,000 distinct CDR3 sequences, approximately 9% occurring once. Notes on this clonotype: Its specificity is unknown.

The sample was CD8+ T cells sorted from PBMCs, taken on the day of the yellow fever booster vaccination. The chain links TRBV5-6 to TRBJ2-4, with D possibly matching TRBD1 (6 bases). This receptor was obtained from a man aged 18 to 30 who received the YFV17D yellow fever vaccine. In nucleotides, the CDR3 is TGTGCCAGCAGCGTAATATACTACGGACAGCTGAACATTCAGTACTTC. This sequence encodes CASSVIYYGQLNIQYF.